A single sample gave rise to the 28 T cell receptor beta chains below, sequenced in a study of blood T cells in healthy people across ages. With a J-beta primer mix and a sample-barcoded 5' primer, a second PCR ran 7 to 11 cycles. TCRdb reprocessed the 5' RACE reads with MiXCR, giving one entry per CDR3 protein. Of about 1 million distinct CDR3 sequences in the sample, 45% were seen once. Material for sequencing was blood. All receptors derive from a woman aged 55-69 years in good health.

V gene TRBV28 combines with J gene TRBJ2-7; D could derive from TRBD1 or TRBD2 (5 bases each). V lost 4 bases and J 3 bases, leaving 16 bases between the germline ends. CDR1 and CDR2 from the germline V gene are MDHEN and SYDVKM. This CDR3 spans 15 amino acids. The CDR3 reads CASSSPGTDGYEQYF. The CDR3 DNA sequence: TGTGCCAGCAGTTCCCCAGGGACGGACGGCTACGAGCAGTACTTC.

The genes are TRBV29-1 and TRBJ2-7; D remains unclear. The V and J ends lost 1 base and 0 bases respectively, with 7 bases between them. Germline V gene data show CDR1 as SQVTM and CDR2 as ANQGSEA. The CDR3 contains 13 residues. The CDR3 bases are TGCAGCGTTGAAGGGGAACACTCCTACGAGCAGTACTTC. Protein: CSVEGEHSYEQYF.

This clonotype came up a few times. This chain uses TRBV2 with TRBJ2-5; 8 positions agree with TRBD2. The V gene end was trimmed by 8 bases and the J gene end by 1 base; junction bases not matched to a gene: 9. The length of the CDR3 is 15 residues. Germline assignment: CDR1 SNHLY and CDR2 FYNNEI. CDR3 in DNA: TGTGCCAGCCCTCGGGGGGGGCGCATCCAAGAGACCCAGTACTTC. Protein sequence: CASPRGGRIQETQYF.

The chain couples TRBV10-2 to TRBJ2-7; D perhaps matches TRBD2 (5 bases). Trimming removed 3 bases at V and 6 bases at J, with 15 bases between. CDR1 WSHSY and CDR2 SAAADI come from the germline V gene. The CDR3 loop spans 14 amino acids. CDR3 coding DNA: TGCGCCAGCAGTGACGCGACTACTGCCTGCGAGCAGTACTTC. It codes for CASSDATTACEQYF.

The count of this clonotype is one. CDR3 DNA: TGTGCCAGCAGCGTAGGGCATGTGAGTTACATCGGAGAGCAGTTCTTC. Translating it yields CASSVGHVSYIGEQFF. The chain recombines TRBV9 with TRBJ2-1; unclear D gene. This CDR3 has 16 amino acids. V dropped 0 bases and J dropped 10 bases, with 20 bases sitting between them. Per germline, CDR1 SGDLS and CDR2 YYNGEE.

The chain employs TRBV6-4 and TRBJ2-4, with D possibly matching TRBD1 (5 bases). The CDR3 contains 14 residues. CDR1 is MRHNA and CDR2 is SNTAGT in the germline V gene. The V and J ends lost 5 bases and 5 bases respectively, with 13 bases between them. The CDR3 is CASSPFQGQNIQYF. The CDR3 DNA is TGTGCCAGCAGTCCGTTTCAGGGCCAAAACATTCAGTACTTC.

The chain combines TRBV25-1 with TRBJ2-5, with D hard to call. CDR1 and CDR2 (germline): MGHDK, SYGVNS. Between the trimmed V and J ends, which lost 5 bases and 0 bases, there was a span of 7 bases. This CDR3 is 13 amino acids long. Here the CDR3 reads CASSWGNQETQYF. The CDR3, as DNA: TGTGCCAGCAGTTGGGGTAACCAAGAGACCCAGTACTTC.

This chain joins TRBV6-5 and TRBJ1-1; D gene ambiguous. Trimming shortened V by 2 bases and J by 4 bases, and 8 bases separated the two germline ends. Germline assignment: CDR1 MNHEY and CDR2 SVGAGI. The CDR3 is made up of 13 amino acids. CDR3 sequence reads: CASSYEVSTEAFF. The CDR3 nucleotides are TGTGCCAGCAGTTACGAAGTGAGCACTGAAGCTTTCTTT.

This clonotype was detected a few times. J is TRBJ2-7 and V is TRBV10-3; TRBD1 is a possible D gene (6 bases). The CDR3 contains 16 residues. Germline V gene sequence: CDR1 ENHRY, CDR2 SYGVKD. The V gene lost 2 bases and the J gene lost 3 bases, with 17 bases spanning the gap. Written as DNA, the CDR3 is TGTGCCATCAGTGAGCGTCAGGGGAAAATGGGCTACGAGCAGTACTTC. This gives the protein CAISERQGKMGYEQYF.

CDR3 loop: CASSPRTGFRYEQFF. The CDR3 DNA reads as TGCGCCAGCAGCCCAAGGACAGGGTTCAGGTATGAGCAGTTCTTC. The chain has TRBV5-1 and TRBJ2-1; 8 bases line up with TRBD1. The germline gives CDR1 SGHRS, CDR2 YFSETQ. The CDR3 length is 15 residues. The trim removed 4 bases at V and 8 bases at J, leaving 11 bases unmatched.

This rearrangement joins TRBV7-8 to TRBJ2-3; D not resolved. The germline gives CDR1 SGHVS, CDR2 FQNEAQ. The CDR3 spans 9 residues. V was shortened by 8 bases and J by 8 bases, with 5 bases between the two germline ends. DNA for the CDR3: TGTGCCAGCCCTACTACGCAGTATTTT. Protein sequence: CASPTTQYF.

This clonotype was found a few times. The chain recombines TRBV18 with TRBJ2-1; D gene uncertain. CDR1 and CDR2 from the germline V gene are KGHSH and LQKENI. V lost 0 bases and J 4 bases, leaving 10 bases between the germline ends. The CDR3 length is 15 residues. CDR3 nucleotide sequence: TGTGCCAGCTCACCACCGAACAGCCCATACAATGAGCAGTTCTTC. It encodes CASSPPNSPYNEQFF. The full variable domain, completed using reference TRBV18 and TRBJ2-1, is NAGVMQNPRHLVRRRGQEARLRCSPMKGHSHVYWYRQLPEEGLKFMVYLQKENIIDESGMPKERFSAEFPKEGPSILRIQQVVRGDSAAYFCASSPPNSPYNEQFFGPGTRLTVL.

The chain carries TRBV10-3 and TRBJ2-3, with D perhaps matching TRBD1 or TRBD2 (5 bases each). The V end lost 6 bases, the J end lost 6 bases, and 13 bases lay between the germline ends. The CDR3 totals 13 residues. Germline V gene sequence: CDR1 ENHRY, CDR2 SYGVKD. This chain's CDR3 is CAISHGGRDTQYF. For the CDR3, the DNA is TGTGCCATCAGCCATGGGGGACGGGATACGCAGTATTTT.

On this clonotype itself: Mismatch with germline at one junction end may stem from a read error. The chain joins TRBV7-2 to TRBJ2-3, with 7 bases aligning to TRBD1. Germline values: CDR1 SGHTA, CDR2 FQGNSA. This CDR3 is 15 amino acids long. This CDR3 is CASSLVPGGADAQYF. In DNA form, the CDR3 reads TGTGCCAGCAGCTTAGTTCCAGGGGGAGCAGATGCGCAGTATTTT.

Only one count was recorded for this clonotype. The chain uses TRBV11-2 and TRBJ2-5; 9 bases are shared with TRBD2. Per germline, CDR1 SGHAT and CDR2 FQNNGV. J lost 11 bases, V lost 8 bases, and 18 bases had no gene match. CDR3 length: 15 amino acids. In DNA form, the CDR3 reads TGTGCCAGCTCTATTATGACTAGCGGTTCAGGGGAGCAGTACTTC. Translating it yields CASSIMTSGSGEQYF.

This chain connects TRBV27 to TRBJ2-3; weak D call: TRBD1 (5 bases). V was trimmed by 2 bases and J by 0 bases, leaving 12 bases between them. Germline-derived CDR1 and CDR2 are MNHEY and SMNVEV (reference sequence). The CDR3 contains 16 residues. The CDR3 here is CASSLLRGKSTDTQYF. Here the CDR3 DNA reads TGTGCCAGCAGTTTACTAAGGGGCAAAAGCACAGATACGCAGTATTTT.

The chain couples TRBV19 to TRBJ2-7; 12 nucleotides agree with TRBD2. V shed 3 bases and J 3 bases; nucleotides not matched to a gene: 3. Germline V CDR1 and CDR2: LNHDA, SQIVND (reference sequence). The CDR3 is made up of 15 amino acids. The CDR3 reads CASSMGTSGHYEQYF. The CDR3, as DNA: TGTGCCAGTAGTATGGGGACTAGCGGGCACTACGAGCAGTACTTC.

J is TRBJ1-4 and V is TRBV5-1; D is possibly TRBD1 (6 bases). V was shortened by 0 bases and J by 6 bases, with 12 bases between the two germline ends. Germline assignment: CDR1 SGHRS and CDR2 YFSETQ. The CDR3 is 15 residues long. The CDR3 coding sequence is TGCGCCAGCAGCTTGGGGGGGCGCGTGGATGAAAAACTGTTTTTT. Protein: CASSLGGRVDEKLFF.

Only one count was recorded for this clonotype. V and J are TRBV20-1 and TRBJ2-1, with D possibly being TRBD2 (6 bases). The V end lost 3 bases, the J end lost 5 bases, and 14 bases lay between the germline ends. Germline loops: CDR1 DFQATT, CDR2 SNEGSKA (reference sequence). CDR3 size: 14 residues. CDR3 nucleotides: TGCAGTGCTAGCGGACAAGCGGGTAACAATGAGCAGTTCTTC. It codes for CSASGQAGNNEQFF.

The V gene is TRBV15, the J gene TRBJ2-1; D remains ambiguous. Germline values: CDR1 LNHNV, CDR2 YYDKDF (reference sequence). The CDR3 length is 13 residues. V was pared by 3 bases and J by 9 bases, with 12 bases between. DNA for the CDR3: TGTGCCACCAGCAGGACGTCTTTCGGTGAGCAGTTCTTC. Translating it yields CATSRTSFGEQFF.

This clonotype showed up just once. The gene calls are TRBV7-6 and TRBJ1-4; 7 positions match TRBD1. In germline, CDR1 is SGHVS, CDR2 FNYEAQ. With 1 base clipped from V and 12 bases from J, the junction kept 8 bases outside the gene matches. The CDR3 extends over 14 amino acids. The CDR3 DNA is TGTGCCAGCAGCTTAGGAGGGGGCGGCGGCCAACTGTTTTTT. Its protein is CASSLGGGGGQLFF.

V and J are TRBV7-2 and TRBJ1-4, with D possibly matching TRBD1 (6 bases). Per germline, CDR1 SGHTA and CDR2 FQGNSA. V shed 5 bases and J shed 2 bases, with 12 bases lying between them. The CDR3 has 15 residues. The CDR3, as DNA: TGTGCCAGCAGCATAACAGGGCCGACTAATGAAAAACTGTTTTTT. Translated: CASSITGPTNEKLFF.

This clonotype was seen more than once but under ten times. The rearrangement links TRBV6-2 or TRBV6-3 to TRBJ2-4; D is perhaps TRBD1 or TRBD2 (5 bases each). The CDR3 totals 14 residues. Germline CDR1 and CDR2: MNHEY and SVGEGT. V lost 2 bases and J lost 13, with 18 bases in between. The CDR3: CASSYTTALGEQYF. The CDR3 bases are TGTGCCAGCAGTTACACGACTGCGCTGGGGGAGCAGTACTTC.

The genes are TRBV7-2 and TRBJ2-5; D gene unclear. V was cut by 2 bases and J by 0 bases, with 7 bases left in between. From germline, CDR1 is SGHTA and CDR2 FQGNSA. This CDR3 is built from 14 residues. CDR3 region: CASSLSHNQETQYF. The CDR3 DNA is TGTGCCAGCAGCTTAAGCCACAACCAAGAGACCCAGTACTTC.

This rearrangement joins TRBV19 to TRBJ2-4; tentative D call: TRBD2 (5 bases). The end of the DNA fits TRBJ2-7 better, so the J call may be wrong. The CDR3 is 16 amino acids. Germline V lookup: CDR1 LNHDA, CDR2 SQIVND (reference sequence). Written as DNA, the CDR3 is TGTGCCAGTAGTATAGGGGTGGCGGAGGTCCTCTACGAGCAGTACTTC. Translating gives CASSIGVAEVLYEQYF.

V and J are TRBV12-5 and TRBJ2-7; no firm D call. V was shortened by 0 bases and J by 1 base, with 7 bases between the two germline ends. The CDR3 consists of 14 residues. CDR1 and CDR2 from the germline V gene are LGHNT and FRNRAP. CDR3 DNA: TGTGCTAGTGGTTTGGTCGGCACTTCCTACGAGCAGTACTTC. Amino acids: CASGLVGTSYEQYF.

This clonotype was seen repeatedly, ten times or more. This sequence joins TRBV27 and TRBJ2-7, with 8 bases lining up with TRBD1. Losses at the gene ends were 7 bases for V and 0 bases for J; bases not matched to a gene: 5. The CDR3 spans 14 residues. CDR1 MNHEY and CDR2 SMNVEV come from the germline V gene (reference sequence). CDR3: CASTRTGSSYEQYF. The CDR3 DNA reads TGTGCCAGCACCCGGACAGGGAGCTCCTACGAGCAGTACTTC.

This clonotype occurred a few times. The CDR3 region is CSVQGGAGTNYGYTF. The DNA of the CDR3 is TGCAGCGTTCAGGGTGGTGCAGGGACTAACTATGGCTACACCTTC. The chain joins TRBV29-1 to TRBJ1-2; tentative D call: TRBD1 (5 bases). Germline lookup yields CDR1 SQVTM and CDR2 ANQGSEA. V lost 5 bases, J lost 0 bases, and 16 bases lay in between. The CDR3 length is 15 residues.